Here is one TCR beta chain with its context. The target of this receptor is not known. The record has no base qualities; no much larger clone is one base away. The trial excluded patients who had a history of autoimmune disease or were on systemic immunosuppression. In every dose cohort, peripheral blood was drawn for TCR sequencing at baseline, cycle 4 day 1, and cycle 7 day 1. The samples were drawn from a first-in-human, open-label, multicenter phase I dose-escalation trial of ivuxolimab. The trial enrolled adults with locally advanced or metastatic head and neck squamous cell, hepatocellular, melanoma or renal cell carcinoma. Before TCR sequencing, CD4+ T cells and CD8+ T cells were sorted from peripheral blood as separate populations. These data originate in a study of OX40 agonist ivuxolimab in advanced cancers. Regarding the research as a whole: Ivuxolimab, which targeted the costimulatory receptor OX40 (CD134), was an agonistic, fully human IgG2 monoclonal antibody. The point of sequencing TCRbeta in the periphery was to test whether ivuxolimab changed TCR sequence diversity and drove clonal T-cell expansion. Of the 52 patients in dose escalation, around 20 had hepatocellular carcinoma, about 15 had melanoma, 9 had renal cell carcinoma and 9 had head and neck cancer. In the dose-escalation cohort, more than 80% of patients were male, and the mean age was approximately 60 years with a range of about 20 to 80. Intravenous ivuxolimab was administered to patients every 2 weeks at six dose levels: 0.01, 0.1, 0.3, 1.5, 3 and 10 mg/kg. Prior anti-PD-1, anti-PD-L1 or anti-CTLA-4 therapy was permitted, and checkpoint inhibitors had been received by roughly 40% of dose-escalation patients. Partial responses occurred in three dose-escalation patients, of whom one had hepatocellular carcinoma and two had cutaneous melanoma. The paper reports the monotherapy dose-escalation portion (N of about 56 patients) of the phase I ivuxolimab trial. What the research found in general, with its limitations: At doses of 0.1 to 3.0 mg/kg, clonal expansion of both CD4+ and CD8+ blood T cells was observed from baseline to week 6. The antigen specificity of the clonally expanded peripheral T cells was not determined. Low levels of normalized T-cell clonal expansion were also seen in some patients who did not respond. On average, CD8+ T cells showed more expanded clones than CD4+ T cells after ivuxolimab. In the 0.1-3.0 mg/kg groups, partial responders had among the lowest normalized peripheral clonal expansion, particularly in CD8+ T cells.

Inclusive of the bounding cysteine and phenylalanine, the CDR3 is 17 residues long. Of the read, only the CDR3 DNA is kept; its 51 bases are in frame from base 1. Germline trimming amounts to 4 bases on V and 7 bases on J, with 11 as the count of junction bases outside the gene matches. CDR1 and CDR2, per the germline V gene, are MDHEN and SYDVKM. Genomic DNA was extracted from sorted cells for sequencing of the TCRbeta CDR3 region. TCRbeta CDR3 regions were sequenced using the immunoSEQ Assay. TCRdb holds this immuneACCESS table with in-frame rearrangements only. Some clones are missing; in checked studies, unresolved V genes explain under half, and the rest has no known cause. Recorded for this sample are about 120,000 clones; 85% to 95% of them occurred a single time. The ten largest make up approximately 0.15% of the sample.

The clonotype originates from an adult with an advanced solid tumor such as melanoma, head and neck, liver or kidney cancer. The chain joins TRBV28 to TRBJ2-1; TRBD2 matches 12 bases in the middle. This specimen consisted of CD4+ or CD8+ T cells sorted from blood, obtained in a trial of the OX40 agonist ivuxolimab. The DNA reads TGTGCCAGCAGTTCTTGGACTAGCGGGACCACGGGGAATGAGCAGTTCTTC. Its protein reads: CASSSWTSGTTGNEQFF. Reference TRBV28 and TRBJ2-1 genes cover what lies past the CDR3, so the full variable domain is DVKVTQSSRYLVKRTGEKVFLECVQDMDHENMFWYRQDPGLGLRLIYFSYDVKMKEKGDIPEGYSVSREKKERFSLILESASTNQTSMYLCASSSWTSGTTGNEQFFGPGTRLTVL.